These T cell receptor beta chains were read from a single sample in a study of T cells in Graves' hyperthyroidism and ophthalmopathy. TCRdb reprocessed the multiplex PCR reads with MiXCR, giving one entry per CDR3 protein. Among about 620,000 distinct CDR3 sequences listed, roughly 15% were seen once. Sequences were obtained from blood. These receptor sequences come from a woman in her 30s with Graves' hyperthyroidism. CDR3s include the opening cysteine and the closing phenylalanine or tryptophan. The D gene is left open where the match is weak. Size is omitted from some rows. Given values are once, few, many or a class for expanded clones.

d_call clone_size j_call v_call cdr3_aa cdr3_nt
TRBD2 - TRBJ2-7 TRBV4-1 CASSQVAGAGEQYF TGCGCCAGCAGCCAAGTAGCGGGAGCGGGAGAGCAGTACTTC
- many TRBJ2-1 TRBV7-8 CASSAHRGLYNEQFF TGTGCCAGCAGCGCCCACAGGGGACTCTACAATGAGCAGTTCTTC
TRBD1 many TRBJ1-5 TRBV28 CASSLGDRFFQSNQPQHF TGTGCCAGCAGTTTGGGGGACAGGTTTTTTCAGAGCAATCAGCCCCAGCATTTT
- many TRBJ1-1 TRBV7-3 CASRGQLTEAFF TGTGCCAGCAGGGGACAACTTACTGAAGCTTTCTTT
TRBD1 - TRBJ2-7 TRBV19 CASSIVRDSEQYF TGTGCCAGTAGTATAGTCCGGGACAGCGAGCAGTACTTC
- many TRBJ1-5 TRBV7-2 CASSWEGNQPQHF TGTGCCAGCAGCTGGGAGGGCAATCAGCCCCAGCATTTT
TRBD1 - TRBJ1-3 TRBV6-1 CASSPDRQSGNTIYF TGTGCCAGCAGTCCGGACAGGCAGTCTGGAAACACCATATATTTT
- many TRBJ2-7 TRBV28 CASSLSLAASSYEQYF TGTGCCAGCAGTTTGTCTTTAGCGGCCTCCTCCTACGAGCAGTACTTC
TRBD2 few TRBJ2-7 TRBV10-3 CAISRGLAGGPLEQYF TGTGCCATCAGTCGCGGACTAGCGGGAGGGCCACTGGAGCAGTACTTC
- many TRBJ2-7 TRBV11-3 CASSGRTKSYEQYF TGTGCCAGCAGCGGAAGGACAAAGTCCTACGAGCAGTACTTC
- few TRBJ1-6 TRBV15 CATSKRTADNSPLHF TGTGCCACCAGCAAACGGACAGCGGATAATTCACCCCTCCACTTT
- many TRBJ2-1 TRBV27 CASSTLLGPGEQFF TGTGCCAGCAGTACTCTACTAGGGCCGGGGGAGCAGTTCTTC
TRBD2 - TRBJ2-1 TRBV19 CASRIAGVINEQFF TGTGCCAGTAGGATTGCGGGAGTGATAAATGAGCAGTTCTTC
TRBD2 few TRBJ2-1 TRBV7-9 CASSFITGLVDEQFF TGTGCCAGCAGCTTCATAACGGGACTAGTCGATGAGCAGTTCTTC
TRBD2 many TRBJ2-3 TRBV11-2 CASRLIAGHSTDTQYF TGTGCCAGCAGGTTAATAGCGGGGCACAGCACAGATACGCAGTATTTT
TRBD1 many TRBJ2-1 TRBV6-1 CASSETGTGGSEQFF TGTGCCAGCAGTGAAACCGGGACAGGGGGCAGTGAGCAGTTCTTC
- - TRBJ1-2 TRBV20-1 CSAKDRGGYTF TGCAGTGCAAAGGACCGGGGAGGCTACACCTTC
- many TRBJ2-7 TRBV10-3 CAIILWQIYTNSYEQYF TGTGCCATCATTCTGTGGCAGATTTACACTAACTCCTACGAGCAGTACTTC
TRBD1 few TRBJ1-6 TRBV6-1 CASRDPAGGSYNSPLHF TGTGCCAGCAGAGACCCAGCAGGGGGCTCCTATAATTCACCCCTCCACTTT
- few TRBJ1-2 TRBV30 CACSLGLVSPPNYGYTF TGTGCCTGTTCCCTCGGTCTAGTTAGCCCCCCTAACTATGGCTACACCTTC
TRBD2 many TRBJ2-7 TRBV28 CASKDRSSGNYEQYF TGTGCCAGCAAGGATAGGTCTAGCGGGAACTACGAGCAGTACTTC
TRBD2 few TRBJ2-7 TRBV3-1 CASKETSGAYEQYF TGTGCCAGCAAAGAAACTAGCGGTGCCTACGAGCAGTACTTC
- - TRBJ2-1 TRBV6-1 CASSERTGANEQFF TGTGCCAGCAGTGAAAGGACCGGAGCCAATGAGCAGTTCTTC
- - TRBJ2-3 TRBV28 CASNRGRSTDTQYF TGTGCCAGCAACCGGGGCCGTAGCACAGATACGCAGTATTTT
- many TRBJ2-1 TRBV2 CASSERTNEQFF TGTGCCAGCAGTGAACGGACCAATGAGCAGTTCTTC
TRBD1 few TRBJ2-4 TRBV28 CASNPYDRENIQYF TGTGCCAGCAATCCCTATGACAGGGAAAACATTCAGTACTTC
- many TRBJ2-7 TRBV20-1 CSASGPVGYEQYF TGCAGTGCTAGTGGCCCCGTGGGTTACGAGCAGTACTTC
TRBD1 many TRBJ2-1 TRBV24-1 CATSESTGESYNEQFF TGTGCCACCAGTGAGTCAACAGGGGAGTCCTACAATGAGCAGTTCTTC
TRBD1 few TRBJ1-2 TRBV29-1 CSAGQGGYGYTF TGCAGCGCTGGACAGGGGGGTTATGGCTACACCTTC
- many TRBJ1-4 TRBV3-1 CASSQLRGATNEKLFF TGTGCCAGCAGCCAACTGAGAGGGGCAACTAATGAAAAACTGTTTTTT
- - TRBJ2-2 TRBV30 CAWSLEEYRELFF TGTGCCTGGAGTCTAGAGGAGTACCGGGAGCTGTTTTTT
TRBD2 few TRBJ2-3 TRBV29-1 CSVLPGLAGDTQYF TGCAGCGTTCTCCCGGGACTAGCAGGAGATACGCAGTATTTT
- - TRBJ1-2 TRBV9 CASGEGANYGYTF TGTGCCAGCGGAGAGGGGGCTAACTATGGCTACACCTTC
- many TRBJ2-5 TRBV9 CASSVGREETQYF TGTGCCAGCAGCGTAGGCAGAGAAGAGACCCAGTACTTC
- - TRBJ2-1 TRBV7-8 CASSLVGSGGEQFF TGTGCCAGCAGCTTAGTGGGGAGTGGGGGTGAGCAGTTCTTC
TRBD1 many TRBJ1-2 TRBV30 CAARDRGLNGYTF TGTGCCGCCCGGGACAGGGGGCTTAATGGCTACACCTTC
- - TRBJ2-1 TRBV25-1 CASTNGNEQFF TGTGCCAGCACTAATGGCAATGAGCAGTTCTTC
- few TRBJ1-4 TRBV19 CASMVADNEKLFF TGTGCCAGTATGGTGGCAGATAATGAAAAACTGTTTTTT
- many TRBJ1-2 TRBV5-5 CASSFGVGYGYTF TGTGCCAGCAGCTTCGGGGTCGGCTATGGCTACACCTTC
- many TRBJ1-1 TRBV7-8 CASSVGRFMNTEAFF TGTGCCAGCAGCGTCGGGAGGTTCATGAACACTGAAGCTTTCTTT
- many TRBJ1-1 TRBV3-1 CASSQDLTPVNTEAFF TGTGCCAGCAGCCAAGATCTTACCCCCGTGAACACTGAAGCTTTCTTT
- - TRBJ2-1 TRBV6-1 CASRVWGSLSYNEQFF TGTGCCAGCAGGGTCTGGGGCTCCCTCTCCTACAATGAGCAGTTCTTC
TRBD1 few TRBJ2-7 TRBV5-1 CASSFASGQGQVEQYF TGCGCCAGCAGCTTCGCATCGGGACAGGGGCAGGTGGAGCAGTACTTC
- few TRBJ2-7 TRBV6-5 CASSYKGTYEQYF TGTGCCAGCAGTTACAAAGGAACCTACGAGCAGTACTTC
- few TRBJ2-5 TRBV29-1 CSVRPSRGVYF TGCAGCGTTCGGCCCTCCAGGGGGGTTTACTTC
TRBD1 few TRBJ2-3 TRBV19 CASRTGTVYTDTQYF TGTGCCAGTAGGACCGGGACAGTTTACACAGATACGCAGTATTTT
- - TRBJ2-6 TRBV6-2/TRBV6-3 CASSPQPGAISGANVLTF TGTGCCAGCTCACCACAACCGGGAGCTATCTCTGGGGCCAACGTCCTGACTTTC
- few TRBJ2-2 TRBV4-1 CASSQASGELFF TGCGCCAGCAGCCAAGCGTCCGGGGAGCTGTTTTTT
- - TRBJ2-7 TRBV11-3 CASSDPSAGLSYEQYF TGTGCCAGCAGCGACCCTTCTGCGGGCCTCTCCTACGAGCAGTACTTC
TRBD1 - TRBJ2-1 TRBV6-1 CASSVETGTVLF TGTGCCAGCAGTGTAGAAACCGGGACAGTGCTCTTC